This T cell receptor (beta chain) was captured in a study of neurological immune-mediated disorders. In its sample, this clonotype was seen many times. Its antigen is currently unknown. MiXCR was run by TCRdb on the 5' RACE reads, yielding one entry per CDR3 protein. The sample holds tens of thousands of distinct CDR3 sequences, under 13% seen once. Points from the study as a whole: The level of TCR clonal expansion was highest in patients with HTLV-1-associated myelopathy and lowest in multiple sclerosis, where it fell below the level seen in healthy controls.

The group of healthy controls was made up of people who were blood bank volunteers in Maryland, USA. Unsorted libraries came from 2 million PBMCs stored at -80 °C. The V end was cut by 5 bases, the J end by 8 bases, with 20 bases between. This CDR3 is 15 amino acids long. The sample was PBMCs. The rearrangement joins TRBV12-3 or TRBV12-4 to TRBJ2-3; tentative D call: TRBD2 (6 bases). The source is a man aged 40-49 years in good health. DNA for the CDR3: TGTGCCAGCAGTCCCCAAGCGGGCCCGGAATCTACGCAGTATTTT. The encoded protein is CASSPQAGPESTQYF.